This is a list of T cell receptor beta chains from one sample in a study of T cells after posttransplantation cyclophosphamide. Sequencing was performed with immunoSEQ multiplex PCR; in TCRdb, only in-frame clones are kept and a portion is missing. There are 34,000 or so clones in the sample; roughly nine tenths occur only once, and 0.09% to 0.12% lies in the top ten. Material: naive CD4+ T cells sorted from blood. These receptors were obtained from a man aged 25 to 40 in good health and a related stem cell transplant donor. The CDR3 runs from the conserved cysteine through the conserved F or W. A D gene is named only where the DNA matches it firmly. Some rows have no size entry. The others give once, few or many, or a class for an expanded clone.

v_gene	abundance	d_gene	j_gene	CDR3nt	CDR3aa
TRBV7-8	.	.	TRBJ2-2	TGTGCCAGCAGCCCACGGGACTTTTCGAACACCGGGGAGCTGTTTTTT	CASSPRDFSNTGELFF
TRBV7-9	.	.	TRBJ1-2	TGTGCCAGCAGCCCGACGGAGTATGGCTACACCTTC	CASSPTEYGYTF
TRBV5-6	.	TRBD1	TRBJ1-5	TGTGCCAGCAGCTTGGCAGGGGGCCGAGGGCCCCAGCATTTT	CASSLAGGRGPQHF
TRBV5-4	.	TRBD1	TRBJ2-1	TGTGCCAGCAGACCGGGACAGGGTACCTACAATGAGCAGTTCTTC	CASRPGQGTYNEQFF
TRBV5-1	.	.	TRBJ2-7	TGCGCCAGCAGCTACAGGGTCCTCGGCGAGCAGTACTTC	CASSYRVLGEQYF
TRBV6-1	.	TRBD1	TRBJ2-1	TGTGCCAGCAGTCTTTTACAGGGGATCAATGAGCAGTTCTTC	CASSLLQGINEQFF
TRBV2	.	.	TRBJ1-2	TGTGCCAGCAGTGAAGGGGCGGGGCGCCCGGGGGGCTACACCTTC	CASSEGAGRPGGYTF
TRBV6-5	.	TRBD2	TRBJ2-7	TGTGCCAGCAGTTACTCGATTGTGGGGGGGTACGAGCAGTACTTC	CASSYSIVGGYEQYF
TRBV7-8	.	TRBD1	TRBJ2-1	TGTGCCAGCAGCCCGGGACAGCTGAGCTCCTACAATGAGCAGTTCTTC	CASSPGQLSSYNEQFF
TRBV7-9	.	.	TRBJ1-2	TGTGCCAGCAGCTTATTGGGCCAGAATAACTATGGCTACACCTTC	CASSLLGQNNYGYTF
TRBV29-1	.	.	TRBJ2-7	TGCAGCGTGCAAAGTCCCGGGGGCGGGGGCTACGAGCAGTACTTC	CSVQSPGGGGYEQYF
TRBV2	once	TRBD1	TRBJ2-5	TGTGCCAGCAGTACCGGGACAGGGGCCCAAGAGACCCAGTACTTC	CASSTGTGAQETQYF
TRBV7-8	.	TRBD2	TRBJ2-5	TGTGCCAGCAGGCTAGCGGGGGGGCCGAAGACCCAGTACTTC	CASRLAGGPKTQYF
TRBV10-2	.	TRBD1	TRBJ1-5	TGCGCCAGCAGCCGTGAGAGAGGGGGGACAGGGGGCAGGGGCAATCAGCCCCAGCATTTT	CASSRERGGTGGRGNQPQHF
TRBV29-1	once	TRBD1	TRBJ2-7	TGCAGCGTTGAACTTACACACCGGGACAGGGAATTTTACGAGCAGTACTTC	CSVELTHRDREFYEQYF
TRBV5-1	.	TRBD1	TRBJ2-5	TGCGCCAGCAGCTTGGAAGGGGGCCAAGGGCAAGAGACCCAGTACTTC	CASSLEGGQGQETQYF
TRBV4-3	.	TRBD1	TRBJ2-3	TGCGCCAGCAGCCAAGGGCCGGGACAGACAACAGATACGCAGTATTTT	CASSQGPGQTTDTQYF
TRBV15	.	TRBD1	TRBJ2-3	TGTGCCACCACACGACAGGGCGCAGATACGCAGTATTTT	CATTRQGADTQYF
TRBV11-3	.	TRBD1	TRBJ1-5	TGTGCCAGCAGCTTTAACAGGGGCTATAGCAATCAGCCCCAGCATTTT	CASSFNRGYSNQPQHF
TRBV19	.	TRBD1	TRBJ2-3	TGTGCCAGTAGTATCCAGGGGGTGGGCACAGATACGCAGTATTTT	CASSIQGVGTDTQYF